This T cell receptor beta chain is drawn from a study of neurological immune-mediated disorders. Using its own MiXCR run on the 5' RACE reads, TCRdb lists one record per CDR3 protein. The profile covers about 41,000 distinct CDR3 sequences, with about 14% appearing a single time and approximately 3.5% taken by the ten largest. This clonotype showed up many times. The CDR3 runs 13 residues. Looked up from germline, CDR1 is SGHRS and CDR2 is YFSETQ. Trimming took 2 bases from V and 6 from J, leaving 10 bases between them. The rearrangement joins TRBV5-1 to TRBJ2-3; no firm D call. Input material: CD4+ T cells from blood. The sequence was collected from a woman aged 55 to 70 with HTLV-1-associated myelopathy (HAM/TSP). The CDR3 DNA reads as TGCGCCAGCAGCTTCGACCCCAACGATACGCAGTATTTT. It yields the protein CASSFDPNDTQYF.